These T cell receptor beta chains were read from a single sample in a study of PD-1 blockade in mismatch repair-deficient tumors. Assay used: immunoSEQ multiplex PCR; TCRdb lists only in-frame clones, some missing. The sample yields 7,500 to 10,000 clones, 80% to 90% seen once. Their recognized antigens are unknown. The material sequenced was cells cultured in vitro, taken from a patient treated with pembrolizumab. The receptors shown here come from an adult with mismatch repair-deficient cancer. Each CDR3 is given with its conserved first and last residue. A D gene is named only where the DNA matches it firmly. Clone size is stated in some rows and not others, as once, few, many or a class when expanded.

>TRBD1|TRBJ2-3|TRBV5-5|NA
CASSEGRGTGSTDTQYF
TGTGCCAGCAGCGAAGGACGAGGGACAGGGAGCACAGATACGCAGTATTTT
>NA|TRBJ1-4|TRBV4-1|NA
CASSQEIEGLANEKLFF
TGCGCCAGCAGCCAAGAAATCGAGGGACTCGCTAATGAAAAACTGTTTTTT
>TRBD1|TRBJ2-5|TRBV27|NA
CASHVGQGRWETQYF
TGTGCCAGTCATGTTGGACAGGGAAGATGGGAGACCCAGTACTTC
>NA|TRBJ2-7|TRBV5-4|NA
CASSLWGGRIYEQYF
TGTGCCAGCAGCTTGTGGGGCGGGCGGATCTACGAGCAGTACTTC
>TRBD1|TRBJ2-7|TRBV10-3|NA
CAISAVTGELEQYF
TGTGCCATCAGTGCTGTGACAGGGGAACTCGAGCAGTACTTC
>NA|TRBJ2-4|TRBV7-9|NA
CASSLVTAVRDIQYF
TGTGCCAGCAGCTTGGTGACAGCCGTTAGGGACATTCAGTACTTC
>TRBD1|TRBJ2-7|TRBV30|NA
CAWATGTEYEQYF
TGTGCCTGGGCCACCGGGACAGAATACGAGCAGTACTTC
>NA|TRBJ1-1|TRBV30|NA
CAWSELRNTEAFF
TGTGCCTGGAGTGAGTTGAGGAACACTGAAGCTTTCTTT
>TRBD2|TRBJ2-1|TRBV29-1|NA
CSVAASGMLTYNEQFF
TGCAGCGTGGCAGCTAGCGGCATGCTTACCTACAATGAGCAGTTCTTC
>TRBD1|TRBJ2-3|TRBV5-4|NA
CASSSGQTDTQYF
TGTGCCAGCAGCTCGGGACAGACAGATACGCAGTATTTT
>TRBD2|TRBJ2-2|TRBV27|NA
CASRKTGTSGSGTGELFF
TGTGCCAGCAGGAAGACCGGGACTAGCGGGAGCGGGACCGGGGAGCTGTTTTTT
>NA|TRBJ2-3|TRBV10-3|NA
CAISPRGDAVTDTQYF
TGTGCCATCAGCCCAAGGGGGGACGCGGTTACAGATACGCAGTATTTT
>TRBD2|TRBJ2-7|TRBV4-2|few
CASSLTSGSDYEQYF
TGTGCCAGCAGCCTTACTAGCGGGAGCGACTACGAGCAGTACTTC
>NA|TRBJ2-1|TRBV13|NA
CASTLLSNEQFF
TGTGCCAGCACCCTTTTATCCAATGAGCAGTTCTTC
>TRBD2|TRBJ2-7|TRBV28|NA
CASRALSGREPYEQYF
TGTGCCAGCAGGGCCCTGAGCGGGAGGGAGCCCTACGAGCAGTACTTC
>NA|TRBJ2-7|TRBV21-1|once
CASSPEALESRSEEDYEQYF
TGTGCCAGCAGCCCAGAGGCATTAGAGTCCCGTTCGGAAGAGGACTACGAGCAGTACTTC
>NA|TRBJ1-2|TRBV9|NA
CASSVDGGYTF
TGTGCCAGCAGCGTAGACGGTGGCTACACCTTC
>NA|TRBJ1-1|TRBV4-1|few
CASSQVGNTEAFF
TGCGCCAGCAGCCAAGTCGGGAACACTGAAGCTTTCTTT
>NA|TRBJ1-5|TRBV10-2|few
CASSESKGQRSNQPQHF
TGCGCCAGCAGTGAGTCGAAGGGGCAGAGAAGCAATCAGCCCCAGCATTTT
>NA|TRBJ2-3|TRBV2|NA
CASSPTELALTDTQYF
TGTGCCAGCAGTCCGACCGAGCTAGCGCTCACAGATACGCAGTATTTT
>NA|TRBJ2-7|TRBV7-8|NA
CASSWNYEQYF
TGTGCCAGCAGCTGGAACTACGAGCAGTACTTC
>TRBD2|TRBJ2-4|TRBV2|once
CASRRGTSRAKNIQYF
TGTGCCAGCAGGCGCGGGACTAGTCGCGCCAAAAACATTCAGTACTTC
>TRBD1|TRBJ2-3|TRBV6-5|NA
CASSGRDRGTDTQYF
TGTGCCAGCAGTGGACGGGACAGGGGAACAGATACGCAGTATTTT
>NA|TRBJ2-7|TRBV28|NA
CASSLLGGTALGYEQYF
TGTGCCAGCAGTTTATTAGGGGGTACCGCGTTAGGGTACGAGCAGTACTTC
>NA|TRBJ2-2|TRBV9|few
CASSAPAGNTGELFF
TGTGCCAGCAGCGCCCCAGCGGGGAACACCGGGGAGCTGTTTTTT
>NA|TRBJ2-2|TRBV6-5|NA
CASSYLSGEGELFF
TGTGCCAGCAGTTACCTGTCTGGCGAGGGGGAGCTGTTTTTT
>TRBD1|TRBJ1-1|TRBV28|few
CASSLRGQVNTEAFF
TGTGCCAGCAGTTTAAGGGGACAGGTGAACACTGAAGCTTTCTTT
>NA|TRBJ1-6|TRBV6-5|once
CASSYSRGAHSSPLHF
TGTGCCAGCAGTTACTCACGGGGGGCGCATAGTTCACCCCTCCACTTT
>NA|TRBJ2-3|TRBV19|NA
CASSTGDTQYF
TGTGCCAGTAGTACAGGGGATACGCAGTATTTT
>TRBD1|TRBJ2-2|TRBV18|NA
CASSPRTGGNTGELFF
TGTGCCAGCTCACCACGGACAGGGGGGAACACCGGGGAGCTGTTTTTT
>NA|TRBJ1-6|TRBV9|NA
CASSETPSQTYNSPLHF
TGTGCCAGCAGCGAGACCCCTAGCCAGACCTATAATTCACCCCTCCACTTT
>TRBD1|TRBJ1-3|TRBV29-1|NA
CSVGGTGGNTIYF
TGCAGCGTTGGTGGGACAGGCGGAAACACCATATATTTT
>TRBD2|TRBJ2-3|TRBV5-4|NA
CASSLSGSADTQYF
TGTGCCAGCAGCTTGAGCGGGAGCGCAGATACGCAGTATTTT
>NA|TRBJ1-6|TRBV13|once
CASSLRQLRNSPLHF
TGTGCCAGCAGCTTGAGACAGTTACGGAATTCACCCCTCCACTTT
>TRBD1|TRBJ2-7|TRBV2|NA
CASKGTGFSEQYF
TGTGCCAGCAAAGGGACAGGGTTCTCCGAGCAGTACTTC
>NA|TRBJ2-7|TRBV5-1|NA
CASREADYEQYF
TGCGCCAGCAGGGAGGCCGACTACGAGCAGTACTTC
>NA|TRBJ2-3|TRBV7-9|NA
CASSNSGGTDTQYF
TGTGCCAGCAGCAATAGCGGAGGAACAGATACGCAGTATTTT
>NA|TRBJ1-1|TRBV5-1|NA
CASSRELGVNTEAFF
TGCGCCAGCAGCCGGGAGCTTGGCGTGAACACTGAAGCTTTCTTT
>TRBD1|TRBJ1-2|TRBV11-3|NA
CASSTDRAGYGYTF
TGTGCCAGCAGCACGGACAGGGCGGGCTATGGCTACACCTTC
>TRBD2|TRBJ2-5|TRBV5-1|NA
CASSLGLAGAGETQYF
TGCGCCAGCAGCTTAGGACTAGCGGGAGCGGGAGAGACCCAGTACTTC
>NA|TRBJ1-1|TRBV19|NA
CASSPRRQGHTEAFF
TGTGCCAGTAGTCCCCGGCGGCAGGGTCACACTGAAGCTTTCTTT
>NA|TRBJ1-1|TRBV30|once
CAWSVPRDLDTEAFF
TGTGCCTGGAGTGTACCCAGGGACCTGGACACTGAAGCTTTCTTT
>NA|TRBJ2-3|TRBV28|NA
CAAQHRDLYF
TGTGCTGCACAACACCGGGACTTGTATTTT
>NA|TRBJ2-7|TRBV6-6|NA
CASRFTTNSYEQYF
TGTGCCAGCAGGTTTACGACTAACTCCTACGAGCAGTACTTC